These 28 T cell receptor beta chains came from one sample sequenced in a study of T cells after yellow fever vaccination. TCRdb re-derived calls from the 5' RACE reads in MiXCR, one entry per CDR3 protein. The sample has around 150,000 distinct CDR3 sequences, 6% to 7.5% seen once. The starting material was CD4+ T cells sorted from PBMCs, obtained around 5 days after the first yellow fever vaccination. These receptors all stem from a man between 18 and 35 years old who received the YFV17D yellow fever vaccine.

CDR3 nucleotide sequence: TGTGCCAGCAGTCCGGTGGGCTCCATCATGGTTACGCAGTATTTT. Translation gives CASSPVGSIMVTQYF. The chain couples TRBV12-3 or TRBV12-4 to TRBJ2-3; D remains unclear. The CDR3 runs to 15 residues. V gave up 5 bases and J gave up 8 bases, with 20 bases separating them.

This clonotype was detected ten times or more. CDR3 in DNA: TGCGCCAGCAGCTTGGCCCAGACCTACGAGCAGTACTTC. Protein product: CASSLAQTYEQYF. The chain uses TRBV5-1 and TRBJ2-7; D gene unclear. V lost 0 bases and J 2 bases, leaving 6 bases between the germline ends. Germline V gives CDR1 SGHRS, CDR2 YFSETQ. The CDR3 contains 13 residues.

This clonotype has ten or more counts. V is TRBV10-3 and J is TRBJ2-3, with TRBD1 matching over 9 bases. This CDR3 is 12 amino acids long. With V trimmed by 4 bases and J by 9 bases, 2 bases remained unmatched. CDR1 and CDR2 from the germline V gene are ENHRY and SYGVKD. In DNA, the CDR3 is TGTGCCATCAGTGTGGACAGGGGCACGCAGTATTTT. This encodes CAISVDRGTQYF.

This clonotype was observed many times. The V and J genes are TRBV5-3 and TRBJ1-1; D might be TRBD1 (5 bases). TRBV5-3 is an open reading frame, and its role is uncertain. The CDR3 totals 13 residues. Trimming took off 0 bases at V and 8 bases at J, with 11 bases between the two ends. CDR3 residues: CARSLVRGLEAFF. Here the CDR3 DNA reads TGTGCCAGAAGCTTGGTTAGGGGCCTGGAAGCTTTCTTT.

J is TRBJ2-6 and V is TRBV10-3; D unresolved. The CDR3 runs to 14 residues. In germline, CDR1 is ENHRY, CDR2 SYGVKD. Trimming removed 6 bases at V and 2 bases at J, with 8 bases between. CDR3 bases: TGTGCCATCAGGCCCAATACTGGGGCCAACGTCCTGACTTTC. Translation: CAIRPNTGANVLTF.

This clonotype was found a few times. This chain links TRBV7-2 with TRBJ2-5; TRBD1 aligns across 8 bases. This CDR3 comprises 16 residues. V dropped 3 bases and J dropped 2; count of bases not matched to a gene: 8. In germline, CDR1 is SGHTA, CDR2 FQGNSA. In DNA, the CDR3 is TGTGCCAGCAGCTTGTCGACAGGGGTGGGGCAAGAGACCCAGTACTTC. It encodes CASSLSTGVGQETQYF.

This clonotype appeared many times. This chain uses TRBV29-1 with TRBJ2-3; the D is unclear. V shed 7 bases and J shed 4 bases, with 18 bases lying between them. CDR1 is SQVTM, CDR2 ANQGSEA, per germline. The CDR3 runs to 14 residues. The CDR3 coding sequence is TGCAGCGCCTCTTATAGCTCCGGCGCAGATACGCAGTATTTT. Amino acid sequence: CSASYSSGADTQYF.

The chain carries TRBV19 and TRBJ1-4; D unresolved. Germline V gene sequence: CDR1 LNHDA, CDR2 SQIVND (reference sequence). The CDR3 has 15 residues. The V and J ends lost 5 bases and 0 bases respectively, with 10 bases between them. The CDR3 sequence: CASSLNSATNEKLFF. For the CDR3, the DNA is TGTGCCAGTAGTCTTAACTCAGCAACTAATGAAAAACTGTTTTTT.

This clonotype has at least ten counts. The chain has TRBV5-1 and TRBJ1-1; 8 nucleotides agree with TRBD1. CDR1 and CDR2 from the germline V gene are SGHRS and YFSETQ. The CDR3 extends over 14 amino acids. V lost 4 bases and J lost 4; bases outside the gene matches: 6. The CDR3 protein is CASSTQGGSTEAFF. CDR3 nucleotide sequence: TGCGCCAGCAGCACACAGGGGGGGTCCACTGAAGCTTTCTTT.

This clonotype has ten or more counts. The chain combines TRBV18 with TRBJ1-1, with D maybe TRBD1 (5 bases). The CDR3 consists of 15 residues. Germline lookup yields CDR1 KGHSH and CDR2 LQKENI. Trimming cost V 6 bases and J 1 base, with 15 bases left between them. CDR3 amino acids: CASSPRGAGNTEAFF. Written as DNA, the CDR3 is TGTGCCAGCTCGCCCCGGGGCGCGGGGAACACTGAAGCTTTCTTT.

In this sample, this clonotype turned up many times. The gene calls are TRBV7-9 and TRBJ2-1; D may match TRBD1 or TRBD2 (5 bases each). The CDR3 contains 14 residues. CDR1 SEHNR and CDR2 FQNEAQ come from the germline V gene (reference sequence). Between the trimmed V and J ends, which lost 5 bases and 8 bases, there was a span of 16 bases. The CDR3: CASSLGTFGDEQFF. CDR3 sequence (DNA): TGTGCCAGCAGCCTCGGGACGTTCGGGGATGAGCAGTTCTTC.

The chain carries TRBV19 and TRBJ2-1, with no clear D. The CDR3 has 17 residues. Germline lookup yields CDR1 LNHDA and CDR2 SQIVND (reference sequence). Trimming took off 5 bases at V and 2 bases at J, with 19 bases between the two ends. The CDR3 loop reads CASSRILVAAAYNEQFF. Written as DNA, the CDR3 is TGTGCCAGTAGTCGAATTCTCGTAGCCGCCGCCTACAATGAGCAGTTCTTC.

This clonotype was detected ten times or more. The chain is built from TRBV3-1 and TRBJ2-5; possibly TRBD2 for D (6 bases). The CDR3 covers 15 residues. Germline V lookup: CDR1 LGHDT, CDR2 YNNKEL (reference sequence). V dropped 3 bases and J dropped 2 bases, with 13 bases sitting between them. The chain's CDR3 is CASSHGAGYQETQYF. The DNA of the CDR3 is TGTGCCAGCAGCCACGGAGCGGGTTATCAAGAGACCCAGTACTTC.

This clonotype was counted only a few times. The chain couples TRBV4-1 to TRBJ1-2, with TRBD1 matching over 7 bases. The CDR3 has 14 residues. Losses at the gene ends were 5 bases for V and 6 bases for J; bases not matched to a gene: 9. The germline CDR1 and CDR2 sequences are MGHRA and YSYEKL. This CDR3 reads CASSDLTGFNGYTF. DNA for the CDR3: TGCGCCAGCAGCGACCTGACAGGGTTTAATGGCTACACCTTC.

The J gene is TRBJ2-7, the V gene TRBV6-2 or TRBV6-3; 9 nucleotides align to TRBD2. Losses at the gene ends were 2 bases for V and 4 bases for J; bases not matched to a gene: 9. The CDR3 is 16 residues long. Germline values: CDR1 MNHEY, CDR2 SVGEGT. CDR3 region: CASSYPNLAGNYEQYF. The CDR3 region has the DNA TGTGCCAGCAGTTACCCGAACCTAGCGGGGAATTACGAGCAGTACTTC.

This clonotype appeared many times. V gene TRBV12-3 or TRBV12-4 combines with J gene TRBJ1-4; D gene uncertain. Trimming removed 3 bases at V and 5 bases at J, with 7 bases between. There are 13 residues in the CDR3. The DNA of the CDR3 is TGTGCCAGCAGTTTGGGCCCCAATGAAAAACTGTTTTTT. Residues: CASSLGPNEKLFF.

The chain uses TRBV7-8 and TRBJ1-3, with 7 bases identical to TRBD1. Germline trimming cut 4 bases from V and 7 bases from J; bases unmatched to any gene: 7. This CDR3 is built from 14 residues. CDR1 is SGHVS, CDR2 FQNEAQ, per germline. The CDR3 region is CASSSGQRGNTIYF. CDR3 in DNA: TGTGCCAGCAGCTCGGGACAGAGAGGGAACACCATATATTTT.

This clonotype was found many times. This chain joins TRBV10-3 and TRBJ2-1; D is ambiguous. V lost 3 bases, J lost 9 bases, and 9 bases lay in between. Germline lookup yields CDR1 ENHRY and CDR2 SYGVKD. There are 12 residues in the CDR3. The chain's CDR3 is CAISDRRIEQFF. CDR3 coding DNA: TGTGCCATCAGTGACAGACGCATTGAGCAGTTCTTC.

This clonotype has just a few counts. V and J are TRBV7-2 and TRBJ2-3; 10 bases are a match to TRBD2. V shed 5 bases, J shed 4 bases, and the junction held 9 bases outside the gene matches. This CDR3 is 16 amino acids long. CDR1 and CDR2 from the germline V gene are SGHTA and FQGNSA. The CDR3 nucleotides are TGTGCCAGCAGCCCTACAGCGGGGGGGAGCCCAGATACGCAGTATTTT. This encodes CASSPTAGGSPDTQYF.

There are a few counts of this clonotype. Here the CDR3 reads CAISESDRLYNSPLHF. In nucleotides, the CDR3 is TGTGCCATCAGTGAGTCCGACAGGCTGTATAATTCACCCCTCCACTTT. V usage is TRBV10-3 and J usage is TRBJ1-6; tentative D call: TRBD1 (6 bases). Trimming removed 0 bases at V and 4 bases at J, with 10 bases between. The CDR3 is 16 residues long. Looked up from germline, CDR1 is ENHRY and CDR2 is SYGVKD.

This clonotype came up a few times. The genes are TRBV28 and TRBJ2-2; 7 bases fit TRBD2. Germline CDR1 reads MDHEN; CDR2 reads SYDVKM. The CDR3 is made up of 15 amino acids. V gave up 10 bases and J gave up 0 bases; unmatched junction bases: 8. In DNA, the CDR3 is TGTGCCACCCCGGCTGCGGGGGCGAACACCGGGGAGCTGTTTTTT. Translating it yields CATPAAGANTGELFF. Full variable domain (outside the CDR3, taken from reference TRBV28 and TRBJ2-2): DVKVTQSSRYLVKRTGEKVFLECVQDMDHENMFWYRQDPGLGLRLIYFSYDVKMKEKGDIPEGYSVSREKKERFSLILESASTNQTSMYLCATPAAGANTGELFFGEGSRLTVL.

The CDR3, as DNA: TGTGCCAGCAGCACAAAGCGGGGGGGACCTCTGGAGACCCAGTACTTC. Residues: CASSTKRGGPLETQYF. V gene TRBV5-4 combines with J gene TRBJ2-5; 10 nucleotides match TRBD2. V shed 4 bases and J 5 bases; nucleotides not matched to a gene: 11. Germline V gene sequence: CDR1 SGHNT, CDR2 YYREEE (reference sequence). The CDR3 is 16 amino acids.

There are many counts of this clonotype. A read error may produce the germline difference seen at one junction end. The chain links TRBV6-2 or TRBV6-3 to TRBJ2-1, with D uncertain. There are 12 residues in the CDR3. Germline lookup yields CDR1 MNHEY and CDR2 SVGEGT. The DNA for the CDR3 is TGTGCCAGCAGTTACTCCTTCAATGAGCAGTTCTTC. Protein product: CASSYSFNEQFF.

Comment on this clonotype: This clone may be a read error of a much larger clone one base away. The J gene is TRBJ2-5, the V gene TRBV25-1; perhaps TRBD1 as D (6 bases). The CDR3 covers 16 residues. Germline V lookup: CDR1 MGHDK, CDR2 SYGVNS. The V end was cut by 7 bases, the J end by 8 bases, with 26 bases between. CDR3 nucleotide sequence: TGTGCCAGCACCGACAGGTCGAGGGATATTGGGGATACCCAGTACTTC. Encoded protein: CASTDRSRDIGDTQYF.

This clonotype was found a few times. The chain recombines TRBV28 with TRBJ1-4; D uncertain. Trimming left V 4 bases short and J 5 bases short, with 14 bases between. Germline CDR1 MDHEN, CDR2 SYDVKM. The CDR3 covers 15 residues. The CDR3 is CASSSRRAPNEKLFF. CDR3 DNA: TGTGCCAGCAGTTCCCGAAGGGCTCCGAATGAAAAACTGTTTTTT. The complete variable domain, with remaining parts taken from reference TRBV28 and TRBJ1-4, reads DVKVTQSSRYLVKRTGEKVFLECVQDMDHENMFWYRQDPGLGLRLIYFSYDVKMKEKGDIPEGYSVSREKKERFSLILESASTNQTSMYLCASSSRRAPNEKLFFGSGTQLSVL.

The chain couples TRBV19 to TRBJ2-1; D remains unclear. V gave up 1 base and J gave up 8 bases, with 9 bases separating them. The germline gives CDR1 LNHDA, CDR2 SQIVND (reference sequence). The CDR3 consists of 13 residues. CDR3 DNA sequence: TGTGCCAGTAGTATAGTGGGTGGCTATGAGCAGTTCTTC. Amino acid sequence: CASSIVGGYEQFF.

The table lists this clonotype with many counts. The rearrangement uses TRBV20-1 and TRBJ2-7; D remains unclear. Trimming took off 2 bases at V and 1 base at J, with 6 bases between the two ends. Per the germline V gene, CDR1 is DFQATT and CDR2 is SNEGSKA (reference sequence). The CDR3 is 12 residues long. CDR3 nucleotides: TGCAGTGCTAGATACCGATCCTACGAGCAGTACGTC. Protein: CSARYRSYEQYV.

The V and J genes are TRBV28 and TRBJ2-7; D unclear. The CDR3 sequence is 14 residues long. Germline V CDR1 and CDR2: MDHEN, SYDVKM. V lost 5 bases and J 4 bases, leaving 15 bases between the germline ends. The CDR3 nucleotides are TGTGCCAGCAGTCCACTCGCGACCACATACGAGCAGTACGTC. Translated: CASSPLATTYEQYV.